The 20 T cell receptor beta chains listed next were all sequenced from one sample in a study of T cell responses to AZD1222 COVID-19 vaccine. Only in-frame clones appear in the TCRdb table, and some are missing; sequencing was by immunoSEQ multiplex PCR. The sample includes roughly 99,000 clones, around 89% seen only once; the top ten take roughly 6.5%. Sequenced material: peripheral blood, taken on day 0 of AZD1222 vaccination. The receptor source for this set is an adult in good health.

The CDR3 here is CATSDQNWQETQYF. CDR3 coding DNA: TGTGCCACCAGTGATCAGAATTGGCAGGAGACCCAGTACTTC. The chain uses TRBV24-1 and TRBJ2-5, with D unresolved. CDR1 is KGHDR and CDR2 is SFDVKD in the germline V gene. Between the trimmed V and J ends, which lost 3 bases and 5 bases, there was a span of 12 bases. This CDR3 is 14 amino acids long.

The CDR3 DNA sequence: TGTGCCAGCAGTTCCTCGGGGACAGTCAATGAAAAACTGTTTTTT. Protein: CASSSSGTVNEKLFF. The gene calls are TRBV28 and TRBJ1-4; 7 nucleotides line up with TRBD1. Germline V gene data show CDR1 as MDHEN and CDR2 as SYDVKM. The CDR3 covers 15 residues. V lost 4 bases, J lost 5 bases, and 7 bases stayed unmatched.

This chain uses TRBV27 with TRBJ2-7, with 7 bases identical to TRBD2. V lost 1 base and J lost 1; bases outside the gene matches: 4. The CDR3 has 15 residues. Germline CDR1 is MNHEY and CDR2 is SMNVEV (reference sequence). DNA for the CDR3: TGTGCCAGCAGTTTATATCCGGGACTATCCTACGAGCAGTACTTC. It specifies CASSLYPGLSYEQYF.

This clone was seen a handful of times. This chain uses TRBV27 with TRBJ1-1; TRBD1 aligns across 7 bases. Germline-derived CDR1 and CDR2 are MNHEY and SMNVEV (reference sequence). The V segment lost 1 base and the J segment 3 bases; nucleotides outside the gene matches: 8. This CDR3 has 16 residues. This CDR3 is CASSLYRGAKDTEAFF. DNA for the CDR3: TGTGCCAGCAGTTTATACAGGGGCGCGAAGGACACTGAAGCTTTCTTT.

The V gene is TRBV5-1, the J gene TRBJ1-1; no reliable D call. This CDR3 contains 16 residues. Germline V CDR1 and CDR2: SGHRS, YFSETQ. V lost 6 bases to trimming and J lost 2 bases, with 20 bases between them. For the CDR3, the DNA is TGCGCCAGCAACAGCTTGGATGGGTGGTCAAACACTGAAGCTTTCTTT. This gives the protein CASNSLDGWSNTEAFF. Together with reference TRBV5-1 and TRBJ1-1, the CDR3 gives the full variable domain: KAGVTQTPRYLIKTRGQQVTLSCSPISGHRSVSWYQQTPGQGLQFLFEYFSETQRNKGNFPGRFSGRQFSNSRSEMNVSTLELGDSALYLCASNSLDGWSNTEAFFGQGTRLTVV.

The V and J genes are TRBV7-2 and TRBJ2-7; TRBD2 matches 14 bases. V gave up 2 bases and J gave up 5 bases; unmatched junction bases: 2. In germline, CDR1 is SGHTA, CDR2 FQGNSA. The CDR3 is 15 amino acids. The CDR3 spells CASSLWTSGRNEQYF. In DNA, the CDR3 is TGTGCCAGCAGCTTATGGACTAGCGGGAGGAACGAGCAGTACTTC.

The rearrangement uses TRBV7-8 and TRBJ1-4; 8 bases agree with TRBD1. Losses at the gene ends were 5 bases for V and 7 bases for J; bases not matched to a gene: 9. The CDR3 length is 15 residues. In germline, CDR1 is SGHVS, CDR2 FQNEAQ. CDR3 sequence (DNA): TGTGCCAGCAGCCCCCAGACAGGGGTGGGTGAAAAACTGTTTTTT. It specifies CASSPQTGVGEKLFF.

This chain links TRBV12-3 or TRBV12-4 with TRBJ1-2; D gene unclear. The CDR3 is made up of 13 amino acids. The V gene lost 3 bases and the J gene lost 4 bases, with 9 bases spanning the gap. The CDR3 sequence is CASSLAGSYGYTF. The CDR3 DNA reads TGTGCCAGCAGTTTGGCCGGTAGCTATGGCTACACCTTC.

The gene calls are TRBV14 and TRBJ1-6; 8 nucleotides match TRBD1. The CDR3 totals 15 residues. After removal of 0 bases from V and 10 bases from J, the junction contained 5 bases not matched to a gene. The germline V gene has CDR1 SGHDN and CDR2 FVKESK. CDR3 nucleotides: TGTGCCAGCAGCCAAGACGCAGGGGGCCGATCACCCCTCCACTTT. Its translation is CASSQDAGGRSPLHF.

This clone has only a few counts. The J gene is TRBJ1-6, the V gene TRBV3-1 (or the pseudogene TRBV3-2); D perhaps matches TRBD1 (5 bases). CDR1 LGHDT and CDR2 YNNKEL come from the germline V gene (reference sequence). The CDR3 totals 16 residues. Trimming cost V 2 bases and J 9 bases, with 17 bases left between them. The CDR3 region has the DNA TGTGCCAGCAGCCAACGGCAGGGCGTATCTAGTTCACCCCTCCACTTT. Protein: CASSQRQGVSSSPLHF.

J is TRBJ2-2 and V is TRBV3-1 (or the pseudogene TRBV3-2); a possible D gene is TRBD2 (5 bases). V gave up 8 bases and J gave up 2 bases, with 12 bases separating them. The CDR3 is made up of 14 amino acids. CDR1 is LGHDT, CDR2 YNNKEL, per germline (reference sequence). CDR3 region: CASVPGTNTGELFF. For the CDR3, the DNA is TGTGCCAGCGTACCGGGAACTAACACCGGGGAGCTGTTTTTT.

J is TRBJ2-7 and V is TRBV4-1; TRBD1 aligns across 8 bases. Trimming at V came to 2 bases and at J to 2 bases, leaving 8 bases not matched to a gene. The CDR3 runs to 16 residues. Germline assignment: CDR1 MGHRA and CDR2 YSYEKL. The CDR3 protein is CASSQPGGAIAYEQYF. CDR3 coding DNA: TGCGCCAGCAGCCAACCAGGGGGCGCCATCGCCTACGAGCAGTACTTC.

The rearrangement uses TRBV11-3 and TRBJ2-3; D not resolved. This CDR3 contains 14 residues. Trimming left V 5 bases short and J 0 bases short, with 9 bases between. Germline lookup yields CDR1 SGHNT and CDR2 YENEEA. In nucleotides, the CDR3 is TGTGCCAGCAGCCCCCTTCGTAGCACAGATACGCAGTATTTT. Translating gives CASSPLRSTDTQYF.

Note on this clone: The junction and the germline gene differ at one end; a read error may be behind it. The chain has TRBV10-3 and TRBJ1-2, with D perhaps TRBD1 (5 bases). The CDR3 is made up of 13 amino acids. CDR1 and CDR2 (germline): ENHRY, SYGVKD. The CDR3 DNA is TGTGCCATCAGTGAGTCTCTGGGACCCAGCTCGGCCTTC. This codes for CAISESLGPSSAF.

V and J are TRBV27 and TRBJ1-5, with 9 positions matching TRBD1. There are 15 residues in the CDR3. The germline V gene encodes CDR1 MNHEY and CDR2 SMNVEV (reference sequence). Losses at the gene ends were 6 bases for V and 2 bases for J; bases not matched to a gene: 5. The CDR3 spells CASRGQGNRNQPQHF. CDR3 coding DNA: TGTGCCAGCAGGGGACAGGGTAATCGCAATCAGCCCCAGCATTTT.

The CDR3 bases are TGTGCCAGCAGCTTGGGCGGGGCAAGCACAGATACGCAGTATTTT. Its translation is CASSLGGASTDTQYF. V usage is TRBV5-4 and J usage is TRBJ2-3; possibly TRBD2 for D (6 bases). CDR3 length equals 15 residues. Germline V gene data show CDR1 as SGHNT and CDR2 as YYREEE (reference sequence). V was pared by 0 bases and J by 0 bases, with 8 bases between.

This clone has just one count. The rearrangement links TRBV30 to TRBJ1-6; 8 positions match TRBD1. CDR1 GTSNPN and CDR2 SVGIG come from the germline V gene (reference sequence). This CDR3 is 14 amino acids long. V trimming: 5 bases; J trimming: 10 bases; junction bases outside the gene matches: 10. The CDR3, as DNA: TGTGCCTGGTCCAGGGGGCTGGGAGGATCACCCCTCCACTTT. Its protein product is CAWSRGLGGSPLHF.

V is TRBV7-6 and J is TRBJ2-2, with D unresolved. The germline gives CDR1 SGHVS, CDR2 FNYEAQ. This CDR3 is 13 amino acids long. The V end lost 2 bases, the J end lost 6 bases, and 7 bases lay between the germline ends. Here the CDR3 DNA reads TGTGCCAGCAGCTTAAGTACCTCCGGGGAGCTGTTTTTT. The encoded protein is CASSLSTSGELFF.

This clone was seen a single time. The rearrangement links TRBV30 to TRBJ1-1; D remains unclear. Germline V gene data show CDR1 as GTSNPN and CDR2 as SVGIG (reference sequence). V lost 0 bases and J 4 bases, leaving 12 bases between the germline ends. The CDR3 contains 14 residues. CDR3 bases: TGTGCCTGGAGTGTTGTTGGGTTTTCCACTGAAGCTTTCTTT. Translation: CAWSVVGFSTEAFF.

V gene TRBV19 combines with J gene TRBJ2-7, with D possibly being TRBD1 or TRBD2 (5 bases each). Trimming stripped 10 bases from V and 6 bases from J, with 22 bases between. The germline CDR1 and CDR2 sequences are LNHDA and SQIVND (reference sequence). This CDR3 is built from 14 residues. The CDR3 reads CATRSGAVNGEQYF. The CDR3 DNA follows: TGTGCCACCCGGTCCGGGGCGGTCAATGGCGAGCAGTACTTC.